This T cell receptor beta chain is from a study of T cells after somatic rescue of genetic block. The V gene's germline CDR1 is MNHNS and CDR2 SASEGT. The V segment lost 4 bases and the J segment 4 bases; nucleotides outside the gene matches: 7. This CDR3 spans 16 amino acids. Produced via immunoSEQ multiplex PCR; TCRdb's table is partial and in-frame only. The repertoire holds 55,000 or so clones, about 96% seen once, with more than 0.075% in the top ten. Sample: peripheral blood mononuclear cells (PBMCs). The clonotype comes from a child in the first two years of life. This chain links TRBV6-1 with TRBJ2-1, with 10 positions matching TRBD2. This CDR3 reads CASSGVAGGRYNEQFF. CDR3 sequence (DNA): TGTGCCAGCAGTGGTGTAGCGGGAGGAAGGTACAATGAGCAGTTCTTC.